One sample yielded the 27 T cell receptor beta chains listed below, sequenced in a study of identical twins. One entry per CDR3 protein results from TCRdb running MiXCR on the 5' RACE reads. The table shows hundreds of thousands of distinct CDR3 sequences, with about 12% occurring only once. The sample was also linked to a second study, of yellow fever vaccine responses in identical twins.

Material: PBMCs. The receptors originated from a woman between 18 and 30 years old in good health.

This chain links TRBV5-1 with TRBJ2-1, with D perhaps TRBD2 (6 bases). Germline V gene data show CDR1 as SGHRS and CDR2 as YFSETQ. Trimming removed 2 bases from V and 3 bases from J, with 21 bases in between. The CDR3 runs 18 residues. CDR3 in DNA: TGCGCCAGCAGCTTTACCCCCCGCCGGGACTCGCACTACAATGAGCAGTTCTTC. As protein: CASSFTPRRDSHYNEQFF.

The chain combines TRBV6-1 with TRBJ1-5; 8 bases fit TRBD1. Germline V gene data show CDR1 as MNHNS and CDR2 as SASEGT. Trimming cost V 6 bases and J 4 bases; bases outside gene matches: 5. The CDR3 has 14 amino acids. DNA for the CDR3: TGTGCCAGCAGGTCCGGACAGGGAAATCAGCCCCAGCATTTT. Translation gives CASRSGQGNQPQHF.

The chain uses TRBV2 and TRBJ2-1; the match to TRBD2 covers 13 bases. Germline CDR1 SNHLY, CDR2 FYNNEI. V was clipped by 5 bases and J by 8 bases; unmatched bases: 6. The CDR3 has 15 residues. CDR3 in DNA: TGTGCCAGCAGTCGGACTAGCGGGAGTGCCGATGAGCAGTTCTTC. Translation gives CASSRTSGSADEQFF.

This clonotype was counted a few times. This chain links TRBV5-6 with TRBJ2-7, with TRBD2 matching over 12 bases. The CDR3 length is 15 residues. CDR1 and CDR2 (germline): SGHDT, YYEEEE. V shed 4 bases and J 5 bases; nucleotides not matched to a gene: 7. This CDR3 reads CASSDPSGRVHEQYF. CDR3 nucleotide sequence: TGTGCCAGCAGCGATCCTAGCGGGAGGGTCCACGAGCAGTACTTC.

This clonotype was counted many times. DNA for the CDR3: TGTGCCACCAGCAGAGATGTGGGGGGGCCCCATGAGCAGTTCTTC. It yields the protein CATSRDVGGPHEQFF. This chain connects TRBV15 to TRBJ2-1, with D tentatively TRBD2 (7 bases). V lost 0 bases and J 8 bases, leaving 14 bases between the germline ends. Germline values: CDR1 LNHNV, CDR2 YYDKDF (reference sequence). CDR3 length: 15 residues.

This sequence joins TRBV2 and TRBJ1-1; D is uncertain. Germline CDR1 is SNHLY and CDR2 is FYNNEI. The CDR3 totals 13 residues. V was clipped by 10 bases and J by 4 bases, with 16 bases between them. Here the CDR3 DNA reads TGTGCCACTTCTACGGATTCTGGCACTGAAGCTTTCTTT. Translated: CATSTDSGTEAFF.

V gene TRBV6-1 combines with J gene TRBJ1-5; unclear D gene. This CDR3 region has 13 residues. Deletions cut 2 bases from V and 3 bases from J, with 5 bases between. In germline, CDR1 is MNHNS, CDR2 SASEGT. The CDR3 DNA reads as TGTGCCAGCAGTGAACAGGTCAATCAGCCCCAGCATTTT. Amino acid sequence: CASSEQVNQPQHF.

This chain connects TRBV20-1 to TRBJ2-2, with D perhaps TRBD2 (5 bases). The V gene's germline CDR1 is DFQATT and CDR2 SNEGSKA (reference sequence). The V end lost 3 bases, the J end lost 2 bases, and 10 bases lay between the germline ends. This CDR3 has 14 residues. The CDR3 DNA reads TGCAGTGCTAGTTCGGGGATAAACACCGGGGAGCTGTTTTTT. This translates into CSASSGINTGELFF.

This rearrangement joins TRBV5-1 to TRBJ1-2, with D tentatively TRBD1 (5 bases). This CDR3 comprises 12 residues. Trimming took off 0 bases at V and 9 bases at J, with 9 bases between the two ends. The germline V gene has CDR1 SGHRS and CDR2 YFSETQ. The CDR3 is CASSLVAGSYTF. The CDR3 DNA reads as TGCGCCAGCAGCTTGGTTGCAGGGAGCTACACCTTC.

CDR3 sequence: CASSLQAGVYEQYF. CDR3 in DNA: TGTGCCAGCAGCTTACAAGCGGGAGTATACGAGCAGTACTTC. The chain couples TRBV7-2 to TRBJ2-7; TRBD2 matches at 8 bases. Germline CDR1 SGHTA, CDR2 FQGNSA. V lost 2 bases to trimming and J lost 4 bases; unmatched junction nucleotides: 4. This CDR3 has 14 amino acids.

The chain employs TRBV5-1 and TRBJ2-3, with 16 positions matching TRBD2. J gave up 5 bases and V 1 base, and 7 bases lay outside the gene matches. CDR1 is SGHRS, CDR2 YFSETQ, per germline. CDR3 length: 18 amino acids. The CDR3 DNA is TGCGCCAGCAGCTTGTTAGGGACTAGCGGGGGGGCCGGAGATACGCAGTATTTT. Translated, it gives CASSLLGTSGGAGDTQYF.

The V and J genes are TRBV5-5 and TRBJ2-1; 9 bases are a match to TRBD2. CDR1 SGHKS and CDR2 YYEKEE come from the germline V gene (reference sequence). The V and J ends lost 0 bases and 4 bases, in that order; junction bases with no gene match: 5. The CDR3 has 16 residues. The CDR3 here is CASSLGGGALYNEQFF. The CDR3 region has the DNA TGTGCCAGCAGCTTGGGCGGGGGGGCCCTATACAATGAGCAGTTCTTC. Looking up the rest from reference TRBV5-5 and TRBJ2-1 gives the full variable domain: DAGVTQSPTHLIKTRGQQVTLRCSPISGHKSVSWYQQVLGQGPQFIFQYYEKEERGRGNFPDRFSARQFPNYSSELNVNALLLGDSALYLCASSLGGGALYNEQFFGPGTRLTVL.

V and J are TRBV19 and TRBJ2-1; D unresolved. The CDR3 is 13 residues long. The germline V gene encodes CDR1 LNHDA and CDR2 SQIVND (reference sequence). Trimming shortened V by 0 bases and J by 5 bases, and 5 bases separated the two germline ends. The CDR3 region is CASSIEPHNEQFF. The CDR3 DNA is TGTGCCAGTAGTATAGAACCGCACAATGAGCAGTTCTTC.

This chain joins TRBV27 and TRBJ1-2, with TRBD1 matching over 9 bases. The germline CDR1 and CDR2 sequences are MNHEY and SMNVEV (reference sequence). Trimming cost V 3 bases and J 7 bases; bases outside gene matches: 9. The CDR3 length is 15 residues. Written as DNA, the CDR3 is TGTGCCAGCAGTTTCCGGGACAGGGCTGTATCTGGCTACACCTTC. Its protein product is CASSFRDRAVSGYTF.

This clonotype was picked up a small number of times. This rearrangement joins TRBV11-2 to TRBJ2-5; 11 nucleotides align to TRBD2. CDR1 is SGHAT, CDR2 FQNNGV, per germline. The CDR3 totals 17 residues. V lost 2 bases to trimming and J lost 5 bases; unmatched junction nucleotides: 10. The CDR3 coding sequence is TGTGCCAGCAGCTTAAGGCCTAGCGGGGGGTCGGGGGAGACCCAGTACTTC. Encoded protein: CASSLRPSGGSGETQYF.

This clonotype was counted a few times. This chain uses TRBV28 with TRBJ1-1, with TRBD1 as a possible D gene (6 bases). The germline CDR1 and CDR2 sequences are MDHEN and SYDVKM. Trimming removed 6 bases from V and 1 base from J, with 18 bases in between. The length of the CDR3 is 16 residues. The CDR3: CASRTGILGPNTEAFF. CDR3 in DNA: TGTGCCAGCAGGACAGGAATTCTTGGCCCGAACACTGAAGCTTTCTTT.

This chain connects TRBV6-2 or TRBV6-3 to TRBJ2-7; 10 positions match TRBD2. The CDR3 has 15 amino acids. J was trimmed by 4 bases and V by 5 bases; bases with no gene match: 8. The germline CDR1 and CDR2 sequences are MNHEY and SVGEGT. The CDR3 protein is CASSTSGRAIYEQYF. In DNA form, the CDR3 reads TGTGCCAGCAGTACAAGCGGGAGGGCCATATACGAGCAGTACTTC.

DNA of the CDR3: TGCGCCAGCAGCTCAGAGGGACAGGGGTTAAGTGAGCAGTTCTTC. Translated: CASSSEGQGLSEQFF. This chain links TRBV5-1 with TRBJ2-1; 10 bases line up with TRBD1. CDR3 length: 15 residues. The trim removed 3 bases at V and 9 bases at J, leaving 9 bases unmatched. CDR1 SGHRS and CDR2 YFSETQ come from the germline V gene.

This clonotype was recorded at least ten times. The CDR3 nucleotides are TGCAGCCTGAACCGGGGGCGCCAGGAGGAGACCCAGTACTTC. Translating it yields CSLNRGRQEETQYF. The rearrangement uses TRBV29-1 and TRBJ2-5; tentatively, D is TRBD1 or TRBD2 (6 bases each). The germline CDR1 and CDR2 sequences are SQVTM and ANQGSEA. Trimming left V 8 bases short and J 5 bases short, with 21 bases between. This CDR3 has 14 residues.

This chain links TRBV3-1 with TRBJ1-1; D gene uncertain. This CDR3 region has 14 residues. Germline V CDR1 and CDR2: LGHDT, YNNKEL (reference sequence). V lost 0 bases and J lost 7, with 12 bases in between. The CDR3 DNA follows: TGTGCCAGCAGCCAAGATGCACGGAACCGTGAAGCTTTCTTT. This encodes CASSQDARNREAFF.

V is TRBV20-1 and J is TRBJ1-2, with 8 bases fitting TRBD1. The trim removed 5 bases at V and 4 bases at J, leaving 9 bases unmatched. CDR1 and CDR2 from the germline V gene are DFQATT and SNEGSKA (reference sequence). The CDR3 has 14 residues. CDR3 protein: CSARTGTGIYGYTF. In nucleotides, the CDR3 is TGCAGTGCTCGGACCGGGACAGGAATCTATGGCTACACCTTC.

The V and J genes are TRBV28 and TRBJ2-3, with unresolved D. CDR1 is MDHEN and CDR2 is SYDVKM in the germline V gene. With 10 bases removed from V and 0 bases from J, the gap between germline ends came to 14 bases. The CDR3 covers 14 residues. The CDR3 region is CATLGIPSTDTQYF. CDR3 nucleotide sequence: TGTGCCACCTTGGGGATTCCTAGCACAGATACGCAGTATTTT.

This clonotype was detected only a few times. V gene TRBV7-8 combines with J gene TRBJ2-7; 10 nucleotides agree with TRBD2. The CDR3 covers 15 residues. Germline loops: CDR1 SGHVS, CDR2 FQNEAQ. V shed 4 bases, J shed 0 bases, and the junction held 3 bases outside the gene matches. The chain's CDR3 is CASSWTSGYSYEQYF. The CDR3 DNA is TGTGCCAGCAGCTGGACTAGCGGATACTCCTACGAGCAGTACTTC.

The chain recombines TRBV5-1 with TRBJ2-5; D is ambiguous. This CDR3 spans 14 amino acids. Trimming removed 0 bases at V and 1 base at J, with 7 bases between. Germline CDR1 SGHRS, CDR2 YFSETQ. The DNA of the CDR3 is TGCGCCAGCAGCTTGGAACAGCTCCAAGAGACCCAGTACTTC. Translation gives CASSLEQLQETQYF.

There are many counts of this clonotype. The V and J genes are TRBV12-3 or TRBV12-4 and TRBJ1-1; D is uncertain. This CDR3 spans 13 amino acids. V lost 6 bases and J lost 3, with 11 bases in between. The CDR3 DNA reads as TGTGCCAGCAGATTCGCAGCCCACACTGAAGCTTTCTTT. It encodes CASRFAAHTEAFF.

This rearrangement joins TRBV20-1 to TRBJ2-7; unclear D gene. CDR3 size: 12 residues. Per germline, CDR1 DFQATT and CDR2 SNEGSKA (reference sequence). With 2 bases removed from V and 1 base from J, the gap between germline ends came to 6 bases. In nucleotides, the CDR3 is TGCAGTGCTAGAATTGATTCCTACGAGCAGTACGTC. Amino acid sequence: CSARIDSYEQYV.

The gene calls are TRBV3-1 and TRBJ2-5; TRBD2 might be the D (6 bases). The ends were cut back, 4 bases at V and 3 bases at J, with 18 bases in the middle. The CDR3 is made up of 16 amino acids. The germline V gene has CDR1 LGHDT and CDR2 YNNKEL (reference sequence). CDR3 nucleotides: TGTGCCAGCAGCCTCTGGAGGGGCTCACGAGAAGAGACCCAGTACTTC. It translates to CASSLWRGSREETQYF.